Listed below are T cell receptor beta chains from one sample, sequenced in a study of T cell responses to AZD1222 COVID-19 vaccine. Sequencing was performed with immunoSEQ multiplex PCR; in TCRdb, only in-frame clones are kept and a portion is missing. The repertoire holds some 130,000 clones, with 80% to 90% as singletons. Specimen: peripheral blood, collected on day 0 of AZD1222 vaccination. The receptors here all came from an adult in good health. Each CDR3 is given with its conserved first and last residue.

v_call	j_call	cdr3_aa
TRBV27	TRBJ2-5	CASSSLDIFETQYF
TRBV5-1	TRBJ2-2	CASSISHPNTGELFF
TRBV3-1/TRBV3-2	TRBJ2-1	CASSQVRNEQFF
TRBV3-1/TRBV3-2	TRBJ1-1	CASSQGLQGRTEAFF
TRBV6-5	TRBJ1-1	CASSYSFLNTEAFF
TRBV19	TRBJ1-5	CASSISPGGNQPQHF
TRBV19	TRBJ1-6	CASSEDSSYNSPLHF
TRBV5-4	TRBJ1-2	CASSLEIPQVYGYTF
TRBV28	TRBJ1-2	CASSSVGAGGYTF
TRBV7-2	TRBJ2-6	CASSLRGQSSGANVLTF
TRBV5-4	TRBJ2-1	CASSLARRQGNEQFF
TRBV4-1	TRBJ1-1	CASSQGDLLNTEAFF
TRBV6-1	TRBJ2-1	CASSEETSGGIYNEQFF
TRBV11-3	TRBJ2-1	CASSRGLAGASSYNEQFF
TRBV24-1	TRBJ1-2	CATSDASGRDGYTF
TRBV12-5	TRBJ2-3	CASGRHRDFRTDTQYF
TRBV5-1	TRBJ2-1	CASSSREGDYNEQFF
TRBV24-1	TRBJ2-2	CATSETKGGARTNTGELFF
TRBV25-1	TRBJ1-1	CASSHRGMNTEAFF
TRBV7-2	TRBJ2-5	CASSLYGAGQETQYF
TRBV7-9	TRBJ2-2	CASSSTGFGDGELFF
TRBV2	TRBJ2-1	CASSGDRAREQFF
TRBV7-8	TRBJ2-3	CASSYLRTSGSHATSTDTQYF
TRBV3-1/TRBV3-2	TRBJ2-3	CASRELAASTDTQYF
TRBV3-1/TRBV3-2	TRBJ1-6	CASSQSVDSPLHF
TRBV5-6	TRBJ1-6	CASSFRINSYNSPLHF
TRBV14	TRBJ1-1	CASSPRSKGAFF
TRBV4-2	TRBJ1-1	CASSQEPGPGTEAFF
TRBV28	TRBJ2-1	CASKSHNEQFF
TRBV5-4	TRBJ2-4	CASSLGAGELAKNIQYF
TRBV3-1/TRBV3-2	TRBJ2-5	CASGLPGLAGVETQYF
TRBV19	TRBJ2-1	CASRRKTRDEQFF
TRBV7-2	TRBJ1-3	CASSLQGSGNTIYF